This T cell receptor beta chain comes out of a study of regulatory T cells in long-lasting Graves disease. The CDR3 has 14 residues. Trimming took 7 bases from V and 1 from J; bases not matched to a gene: 9. Germline loops: CDR1 SQVTM, CDR2 ANQGSEA. Building of the TCR beta libraries involved iRepertoire HTBI primers and Arm-PCR of CDR3 regions. TCRdb itself ran the multiplex PCR reads through MiXCR, one entry per CDR3 protein. This table holds roughly 250,000 distinct CDR3 sequences, 15% to 20% found once. Time point defined: newly diagnosed GD, antithyroid drugs for less than 3 months. With RNA extracted from PBMCs as input, the TCR library was made. This clonotype was picked up many times. This sample also appeared in a second study, on T cells in Graves' hyperthyroidism and ophthalmopathy.

Sequencing was performed on peripheral blood mononuclear cells (PBMCs), taken at new diagnosis, from a patient treated with antithyroid drugs. The chain joins TRBV29-1 to TRBJ2-5, with 7 bases fitting TRBD1. The TCR comes from a woman in her twenties or thirties with Graves disease. CDR3 in amino acids: CSGGTVNFQETQYF. The DNA of the CDR3 is TGCAGCGGGGGGACAGTAAACTTCCAAGAGACCCAGTACTTC.